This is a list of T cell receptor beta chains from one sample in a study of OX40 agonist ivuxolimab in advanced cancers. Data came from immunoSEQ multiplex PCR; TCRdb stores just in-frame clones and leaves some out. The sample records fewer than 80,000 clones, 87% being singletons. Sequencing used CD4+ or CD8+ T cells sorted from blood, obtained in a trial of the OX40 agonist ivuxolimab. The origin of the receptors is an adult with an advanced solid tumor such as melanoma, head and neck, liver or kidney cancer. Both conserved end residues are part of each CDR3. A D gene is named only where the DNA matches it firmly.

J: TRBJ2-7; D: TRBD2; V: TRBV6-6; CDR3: CASSYGGTSYEQYF; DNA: TGTGCCAGCAGTTACGGAGGGACTAGCTACGAGCAGTACTTC
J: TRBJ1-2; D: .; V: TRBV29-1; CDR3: CSVRNLGGPSGYTF; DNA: TGCAGCGTTCGTAACCTCGGGGGTCCTTCTGGCTACACCTTC
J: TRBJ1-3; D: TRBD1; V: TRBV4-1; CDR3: CASSQGSGGADTIYF; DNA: TGCGCCAGCAGCCAAGGTTCAGGGGGCGCGGACACCATATATTTT
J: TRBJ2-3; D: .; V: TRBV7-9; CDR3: CASSPPVGADTQYF; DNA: TGTGCCAGCAGCCCACCGGTGGGAGCAGATACGCAGTATTTT
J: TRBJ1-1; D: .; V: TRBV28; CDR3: CASSLYQGTEAFF; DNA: TGTGCCAGCAGTTTATATCAGGGAACTGAAGCTTTCTTT
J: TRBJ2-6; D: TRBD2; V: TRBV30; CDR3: CAWSGGGAGANVLTF; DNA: TGTGCCTGGAGTGGGGGGGGTGCTGGGGCCAACGTCCTGACTTTC
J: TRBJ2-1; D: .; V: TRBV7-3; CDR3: CASSLSSGEGFNEQFF; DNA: TGTGCCAGCAGCTTAAGCTCAGGGGAGGGGTTCAATGAGCAGTTCTTC
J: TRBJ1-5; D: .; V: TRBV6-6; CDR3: CASSYSGVRGNQPQHF; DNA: TGTGCCAGCAGTTACTCGGGGGTACGGGGCAATCAGCCCCAGCATTTT
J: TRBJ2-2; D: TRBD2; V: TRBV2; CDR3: CASSLTGLAGGNTGELFF; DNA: TGTGCCAGCAGTCTTACGGGACTAGCGGGCGGGAACACCGGGGAGCTGTTTTTT
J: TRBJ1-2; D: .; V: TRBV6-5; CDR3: CASSYTRTAFNYGYTF; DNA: TGTGCCAGCAGTTATACCCGGACAGCCTTCAACTATGGCTACACCTTC
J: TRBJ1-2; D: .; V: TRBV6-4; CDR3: CASSAGRGYGYTF; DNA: TGTGCCAGCAGCGCTGGCAGGGGATATGGCTACACCTTC
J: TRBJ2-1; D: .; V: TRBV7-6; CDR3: CASSLLGGPYNEQFF; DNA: TGTGCCAGCAGCTTATTAGGCGGGCCCTACAATGAGCAGTTCTTC
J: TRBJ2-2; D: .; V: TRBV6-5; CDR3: CATKDRTNTGELFF; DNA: TGTGCCACCAAAGACAGAACGAACACCGGGGAGCTGTTTTTT